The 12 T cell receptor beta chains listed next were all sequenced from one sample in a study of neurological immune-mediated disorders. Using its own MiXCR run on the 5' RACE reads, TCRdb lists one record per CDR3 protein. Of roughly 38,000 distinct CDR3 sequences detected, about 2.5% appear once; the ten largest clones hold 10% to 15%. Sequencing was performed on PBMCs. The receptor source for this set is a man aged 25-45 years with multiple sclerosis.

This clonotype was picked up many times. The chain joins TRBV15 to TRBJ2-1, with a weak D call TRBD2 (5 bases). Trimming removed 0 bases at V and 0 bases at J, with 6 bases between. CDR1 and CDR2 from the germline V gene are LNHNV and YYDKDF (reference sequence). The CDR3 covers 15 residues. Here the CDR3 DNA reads TGTGCCACCAGCAGAGAAAGCGGCTCCTACAATGAGCAGTTCTTC. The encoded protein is CATSRESGSYNEQFF.

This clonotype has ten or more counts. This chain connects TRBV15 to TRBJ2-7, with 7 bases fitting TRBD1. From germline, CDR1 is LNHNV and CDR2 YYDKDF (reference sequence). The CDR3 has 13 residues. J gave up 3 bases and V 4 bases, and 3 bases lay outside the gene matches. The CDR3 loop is CATSIYRGYEQYF. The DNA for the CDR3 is TGTGCCACCAGCATATACAGGGGCTACGAGCAGTACTTC.

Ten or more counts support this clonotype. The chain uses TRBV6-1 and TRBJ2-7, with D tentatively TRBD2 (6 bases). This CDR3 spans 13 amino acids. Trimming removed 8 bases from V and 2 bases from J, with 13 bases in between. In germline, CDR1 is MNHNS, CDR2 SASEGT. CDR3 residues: CASGLAMTYEQYF. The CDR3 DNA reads TGTGCCAGCGGGCTAGCGATGACCTACGAGCAGTACTTC.

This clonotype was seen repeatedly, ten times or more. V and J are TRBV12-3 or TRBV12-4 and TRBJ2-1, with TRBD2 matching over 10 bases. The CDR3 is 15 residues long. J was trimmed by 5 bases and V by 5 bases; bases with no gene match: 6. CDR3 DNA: TGTGCCAGCAGTCAATCGGGACTAGCGAACAATGAGCAGTTCTTC. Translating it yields CASSQSGLANNEQFF.

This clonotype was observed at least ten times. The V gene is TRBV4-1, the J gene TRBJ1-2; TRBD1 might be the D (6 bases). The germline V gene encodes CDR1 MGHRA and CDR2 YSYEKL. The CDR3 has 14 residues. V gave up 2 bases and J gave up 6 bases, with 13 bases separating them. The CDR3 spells CASSQPWTEDGYTF. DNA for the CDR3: TGCGCCAGCAGCCAACCGTGGACAGAAGATGGCTACACCTTC.

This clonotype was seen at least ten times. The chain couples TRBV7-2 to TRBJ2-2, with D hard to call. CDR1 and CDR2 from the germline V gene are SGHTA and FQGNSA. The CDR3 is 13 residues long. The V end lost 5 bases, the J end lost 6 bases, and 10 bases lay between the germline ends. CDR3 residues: CASSPRVSGELFF. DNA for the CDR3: TGTGCCAGCAGCCCTAGGGTTTCCGGGGAGCTGTTTTTT.

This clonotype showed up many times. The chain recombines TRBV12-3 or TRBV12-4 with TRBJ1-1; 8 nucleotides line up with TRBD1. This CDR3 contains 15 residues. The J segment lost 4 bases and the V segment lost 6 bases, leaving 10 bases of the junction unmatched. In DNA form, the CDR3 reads TGTGCCAGCAGGGTACCGACAGGGGAGGGCACTGAAGCTTTCTTT. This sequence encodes CASRVPTGEGTEAFF.

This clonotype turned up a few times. As DNA, the CDR3 is TGCAGTGACCCAATACGGCCCACCGGGGAGCTGTTTTTT. Amino acids: CSDPIRPTGELFF. The gene calls are TRBV20-1 and TRBJ2-2; D ambiguous. Germline V lookup: CDR1 DFQATT, CDR2 SNEGSKA (reference sequence). This CDR3 comprises 13 residues. The V gene lost 7 bases and the J gene lost 4 bases, with 13 bases spanning the gap.

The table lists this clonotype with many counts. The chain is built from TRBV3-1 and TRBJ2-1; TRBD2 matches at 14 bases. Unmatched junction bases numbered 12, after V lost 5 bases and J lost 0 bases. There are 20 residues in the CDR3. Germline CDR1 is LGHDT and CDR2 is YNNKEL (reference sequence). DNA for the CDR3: TGTGCCAGCAGCGATGGGACTAGCGGGGGCGATTTAAGCTCCTACAATGAGCAGTTCTTC. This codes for CASSDGTSGGDLSSYNEQFF.

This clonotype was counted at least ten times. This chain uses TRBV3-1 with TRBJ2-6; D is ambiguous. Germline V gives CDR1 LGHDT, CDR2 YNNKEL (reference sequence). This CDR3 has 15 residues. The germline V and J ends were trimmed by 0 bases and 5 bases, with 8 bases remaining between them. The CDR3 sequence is CASSQDLGWANVLTF. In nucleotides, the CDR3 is TGTGCCAGCAGCCAAGATCTAGGCTGGGCCAACGTCCTGACTTTC.

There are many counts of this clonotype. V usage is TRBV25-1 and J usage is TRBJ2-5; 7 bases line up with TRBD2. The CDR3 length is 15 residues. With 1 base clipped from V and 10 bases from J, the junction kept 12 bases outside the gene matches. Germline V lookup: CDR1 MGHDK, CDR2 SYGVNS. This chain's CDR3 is CASSESGEGRQRQYF. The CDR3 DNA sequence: TGTGCCAGCAGTGAATCGGGGGAGGGGAGGCAACGCCAGTACTTC. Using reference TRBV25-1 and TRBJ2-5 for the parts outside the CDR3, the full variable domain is EADIYQTPRYLVIGTGKKITLECSQTMGHDKMYWYQQDPGMELHLIHYSYGVNSTEKGDLSSESTVSRIRTEHFPLTLESARPSHTSQYLCASSESGEGRQRQYFGPGTRLLVL.

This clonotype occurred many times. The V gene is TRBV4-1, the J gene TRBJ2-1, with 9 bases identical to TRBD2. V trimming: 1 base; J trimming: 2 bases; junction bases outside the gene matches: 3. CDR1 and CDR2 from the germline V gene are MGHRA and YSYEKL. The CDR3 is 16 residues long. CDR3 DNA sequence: TGCGCCAGCAGCCAAGCTAGCGGGGTCGCCTACAATGAGCAGTTCTTC. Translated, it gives CASSQASGVAYNEQFF.